This T cell receptor (beta chain) was observed in a study of blood T cell repertoires in COVID-19. Study in general: T cells, B-cell-depleted T cells, or PBMCs supplied cDNA or gDNA.

Clones were read by immunoSEQ multiplex PCR, and TCRdb kept only the in-frame ones, dropping some. This table has 35,000 or so clones, around four fifths appearing once. The TCR sequence derives from a human donor in a cohort sampled during active or convalescent COVID-19. The donor label of this sample is uncertain. Sequences were obtained from peripheral blood.

CDR3 amino acids: CATSGHGGGTQYF. The CDR3 region has the DNA TGTGCCACCAGCGGACACGGGGGAGGTACGCAGTATTTT. The J gene is TRBJ2-3, the V gene TRBV15; D might be TRBD2 (6 bases). This CDR3 region has 13 residues. CDR1 is LNHNV, CDR2 YYDKDF, per germline (reference sequence). Between the trimmed V and J ends, which lost 5 bases and 8 bases, there was a span of 14 bases.